Following are 8 T cell receptor beta chains from one sample sequenced in a study of siplizumab effects on memory and regulatory T cells. Profiled with immunoSEQ multiplex PCR; TCRdb holds only in-frame clones, not every one. The sample yields around 58,000 clones, approximately 82% seen once. Sequenced material: memory CD4+ T cells sorted from blood. The receptors were gathered from a human donor in good health.

The gene calls are TRBV29-1 and TRBJ2-1; no clear D gene. Germline V gives CDR1 SQVTM, CDR2 ANQGSEA. The V end lost 3 bases, the J end lost 7 bases, and 10 bases lay between the germline ends. This CDR3 has 12 residues. The CDR3 coding sequence is TGCAGCGTTGACGGTCTGACTAATGAGCAGTTCTTC. The encoded protein is CSVDGLTNEQFF.

In this sample, this clone turned up once. The V gene is TRBV10-2, the J gene TRBJ2-3, with D possibly matching TRBD1 (7 bases). This CDR3 has 15 residues. Trimming took off 3 bases at V and 4 bases at J, with 14 bases between the two ends. The germline V gene encodes CDR1 WSHSY and CDR2 SAAADI. The CDR3 is CASSDLQGGADTQYF. The DNA for the CDR3 is TGCGCCAGCAGTGACCTTCAGGGGGGCGCAGATACGCAGTATTTT.

The chain employs TRBV30 and TRBJ2-3; unclear D gene. CDR3 length equals 13 residues. The germline gives CDR1 GTSNPN, CDR2 SVGIG (reference sequence). V gave up 2 bases and J gave up 9 bases, with 15 bases separating them. This CDR3 is CAWSSTTADTQYF. The CDR3 region has the DNA TGTGCCTGGAGTTCCACGACTGCTGACACGCAGTATTTT.

The rearrangement links TRBV6-1 to TRBJ2-3, with 9 bases identical to TRBD2. Germline lookup yields CDR1 MNHNS and CDR2 SASEGT. This CDR3 contains 14 residues. V gave up 6 bases and J gave up 2 bases; unmatched junction bases: 3. CDR3 in amino acids: CASRVAGATDTQYF. CDR3 coding DNA: TGTGCCAGCAGGGTAGCGGGAGCCACAGATACGCAGTATTTT.

This chain uses TRBV5-1 with TRBJ2-5; 10 bases align to TRBD2. CDR3 length equals 14 residues. Losses at the gene ends were 7 bases for V and 5 bases for J; bases not matched to a gene: 8. Germline-derived CDR1 and CDR2 are SGHRS and YFSETQ. The CDR3 region has the DNA TGCGCCAGCGCTCCTAGCGGGGGTGGGGAGACCCAGTACTTC. Encoded protein: CASAPSGGGETQYF. The full variable domain, in which reference TRBV5-1 and TRBJ2-5 provide the parts outside the CDR3, is KAGVTQTPRYLIKTRGQQVTLSCSPISGHRSVSWYQQTPGQGLQFLFEYFSETQRNKGNFPGRFSGRQFSNSRSEMNVSTLELGDSALYLCASAPSGGGETQYFGPGTRLLVL.

As regards this clone: Other nucleotide sequences from this sample produce the same CDR3. The chain couples TRBV18 to TRBJ2-7; D gene ambiguous. CDR1 is KGHSH and CDR2 is LQKENI in the germline V gene. V lost 2 bases and J 3 bases, leaving 2 bases between the germline ends. The CDR3 covers 11 residues. CDR3 DNA: TGTGCCAGCTCACCAGACTACGAGCAGTACTTC. Encoded protein: CASSPDYEQYF.

Details on this clone: The junction departs from germline at one end; a sequencing error may be responsible. Here the CDR3 DNA reads TGTGCTAGCAGCTTAGGTCTTGGACACGGAGAAGAGACCCAGTACTTC. Its protein is CASSLGLGHGEETQYF. The chain links TRBV7-7 to TRBJ2-5; D is perhaps TRBD1 (5 bases). CDR1 is SSHAT and CDR2 is FNYEAQ in the germline V gene (reference sequence). The CDR3 extends over 16 amino acids.

The CDR3: CASSGKPNRDSSPRRYEQYF. CDR3 DNA sequence: TGCGCCAGCAGCGGAAAACCAAACCGGGACTCTTCCCCCCGGCGTTACGAGCAGTACTTC. The chain employs TRBV5-1 and TRBJ2-7; a possible D gene is TRBD2 (6 bases). This CDR3 contains 20 residues. CDR1 is SGHRS, CDR2 YFSETQ, per germline. The ends were cut back, 4 bases at V and 4 bases at J, with 33 bases in the middle.